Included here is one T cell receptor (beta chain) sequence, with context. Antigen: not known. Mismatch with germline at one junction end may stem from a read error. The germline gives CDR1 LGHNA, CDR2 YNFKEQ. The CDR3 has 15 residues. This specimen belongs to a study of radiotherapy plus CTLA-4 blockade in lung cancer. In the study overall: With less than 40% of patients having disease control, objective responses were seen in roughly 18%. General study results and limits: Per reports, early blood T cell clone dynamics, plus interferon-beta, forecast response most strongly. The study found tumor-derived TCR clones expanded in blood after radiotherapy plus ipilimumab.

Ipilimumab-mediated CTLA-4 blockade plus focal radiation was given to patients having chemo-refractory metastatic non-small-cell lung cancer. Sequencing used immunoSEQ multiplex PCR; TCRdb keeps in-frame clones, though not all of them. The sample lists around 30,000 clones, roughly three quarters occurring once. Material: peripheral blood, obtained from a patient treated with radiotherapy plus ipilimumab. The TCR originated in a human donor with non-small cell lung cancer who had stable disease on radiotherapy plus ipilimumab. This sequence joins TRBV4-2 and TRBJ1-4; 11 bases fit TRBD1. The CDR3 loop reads CASSQGGQGAPLSKF. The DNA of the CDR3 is TGTGCCAGCAGCCAAGGTGGACAGGGGGCACCCTTATCGAAGTTT.